This TCR beta chain comes out of a study of cytomegalovirus exposure and HLA in healthy donors. These donors, healthy bone marrow donors, were studied. In regard to this clone: What it binds is not known.

Points from the study as a whole: Among TCR sequences, most were rare, though some public TCRs appeared in many donors. When analyzed later, the rates of TCR association showed variation by HLA locus, with DRB1 the most and HLA-C the fewest.

PCR amplification relied on 60 Vbeta primers (plus 13 Jbeta primers). Libraries were prepared by immunoSEQ multiplex PCR; TCRdb keeps only in-frame clonotypes and omits some of them. The sample records approximately 31,000 clones, approximately 87% being singletons. The V and J ends lost 6 bases and 4 bases respectively, with 19 bases between them. Germline values: CDR1 SNHLY, CDR2 FYNNEI. This CDR3 contains 15 residues. This TCR came from a boy aged 5-17 years in good health and CMV-seronegative. The rearrangement joins TRBV2 to TRBJ2-7; D remains ambiguous. The sample comprised PBMCs. The CDR3 loop reads CASRKEDQRPYEQYF. The CDR3 coding sequence is TGTGCCAGCAGGAAAGAAGACCAGCGCCCTTACGAGCAGTACTTC.